These 3 T cell receptor beta chains originate from one sample sequenced in a study of cytomegalovirus exposure and HLA in healthy donors. Primers: 60 Vbeta forward and 13 Jbeta reverse. Only in-frame clones appear in the TCRdb table, and some are missing; sequencing was by immunoSEQ multiplex PCR. The table includes more than 130,000 clones, 78% detected once. The sequenced material came from PBMCs. The receptors originated from a male donor in good health and CMV-seronegative.

In this sample, this clone turned up a few times. The V gene is TRBV6-1, the J gene TRBJ2-3, with D unresolved. CDR1 and CDR2 (germline): MNHNS, SASEGT. Trimming shortened V by 6 bases and J by 4 bases, and 11 bases separated the two germline ends. This CDR3 region has 13 residues. The CDR3 region is CASRPIGPDTQYF. In DNA form, the CDR3 reads TGTGCCAGCAGGCCGATTGGGCCAGATACGCAGTATTTT.

The chain links TRBV2 to TRBJ1-2; 7 nucleotides line up with TRBD1. This CDR3 spans 15 amino acids. Germline V lookup: CDR1 SNHLY, CDR2 FYNNEI. J was trimmed by 4 bases and V by 9 bases; bases with no gene match: 14. This CDR3 is CARGRDSPPLYGYTF. CDR3 sequence (DNA): TGTGCCAGGGGACGGGACAGCCCCCCTCTCTATGGCTACACCTTC.

The rearrangement joins TRBV27 to TRBJ1-2, with no clear D. Trimming took 3 bases from V and 6 from J, leaving 11 bases between them. This CDR3 region has 13 residues. The V gene's germline CDR1 is MNHEY and CDR2 SMNVEV (reference sequence). The CDR3 nucleotides are TGTGCCAGCAGTTTCTCCTACAGAGATGGCTACACCTTC. It yields the protein CASSFSYRDGYTF.